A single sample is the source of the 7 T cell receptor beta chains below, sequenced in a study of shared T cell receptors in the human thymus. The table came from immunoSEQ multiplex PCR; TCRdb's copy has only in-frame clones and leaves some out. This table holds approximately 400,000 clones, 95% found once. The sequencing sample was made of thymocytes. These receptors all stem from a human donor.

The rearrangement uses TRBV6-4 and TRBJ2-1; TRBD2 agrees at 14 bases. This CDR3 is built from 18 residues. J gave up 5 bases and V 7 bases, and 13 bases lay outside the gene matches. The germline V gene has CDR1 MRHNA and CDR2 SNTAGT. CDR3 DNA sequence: TGTGCCAGCATTGAGAGAGGGACTAGCGGGAGATACGACAATGAGCAGTTCTTC. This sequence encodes CASIERGTSGRYDNEQFF.

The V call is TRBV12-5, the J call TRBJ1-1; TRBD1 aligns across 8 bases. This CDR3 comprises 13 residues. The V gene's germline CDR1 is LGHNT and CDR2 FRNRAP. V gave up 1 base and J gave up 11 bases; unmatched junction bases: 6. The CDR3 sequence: CASGLGQGAGAFF. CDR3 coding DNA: TGTGCTAGTGGTTTGGGGCAGGGGGCTGGGGCTTTCTTT. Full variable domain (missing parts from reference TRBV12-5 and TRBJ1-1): DARVTQTPRHKVTEMGQEVTMRCQPILGHNTVFWYRQTMMQGLELLAYFRNRAPLDDSGMPKDRFSAEMPDATLATLKIQPSEPRDSAVYFCASGLGQGAGAFFGQGTRLTVV.

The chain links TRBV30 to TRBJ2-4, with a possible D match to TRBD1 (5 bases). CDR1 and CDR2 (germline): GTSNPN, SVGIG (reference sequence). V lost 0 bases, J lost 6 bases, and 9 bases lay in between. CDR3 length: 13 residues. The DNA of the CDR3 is TGTGCCTGGAGTGTACGTCAGGGAAACATTCAGTACTTC. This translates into CAWSVRQGNIQYF.

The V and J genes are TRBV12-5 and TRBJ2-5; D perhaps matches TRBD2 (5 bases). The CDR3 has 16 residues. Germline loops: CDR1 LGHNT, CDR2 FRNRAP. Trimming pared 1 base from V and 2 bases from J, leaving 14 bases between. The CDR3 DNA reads TGTGCTAGTGGTTTGGCCCGGGGTATCGCGCAAGAGACCCAGTACTTC. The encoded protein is CASGLARGIAQETQYF.

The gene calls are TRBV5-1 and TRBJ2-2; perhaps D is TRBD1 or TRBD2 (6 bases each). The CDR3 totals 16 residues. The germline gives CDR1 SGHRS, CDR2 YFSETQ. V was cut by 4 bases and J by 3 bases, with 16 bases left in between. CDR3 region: CASSPRGVADTGELFF. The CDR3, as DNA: TGCGCCAGCAGCCCGAGGGGGGTAGCGGACACCGGGGAGCTGTTTTTT.

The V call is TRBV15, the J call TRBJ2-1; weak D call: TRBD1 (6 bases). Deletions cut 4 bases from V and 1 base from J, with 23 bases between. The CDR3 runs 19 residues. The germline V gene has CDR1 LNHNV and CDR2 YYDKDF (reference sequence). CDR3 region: CATSNQGPVAVGSYNEQFF. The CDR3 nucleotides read TGTGCCACCAGCAATCAGGGGCCTGTGGCGGTTGGGTCCTACAATGAGCAGTTCTTC. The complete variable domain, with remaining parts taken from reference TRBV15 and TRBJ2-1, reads DAMVIQNPRYQVTQFGKPVTLSCSQTLNHNVMYWYQQKSSQAPKLLFHYYDKDFNNEADTPDNFQSRRPNTSFCFLDIRSPGLGDTAMYLCATSNQGPVAVGSYNEQFFGPGTRLTVL.

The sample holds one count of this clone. DNA of the CDR3: TGTGCCAGCAGCTTTCTAGCGGGAGGGAGCCATGAGCAGTTCTTC. Encoded protein: CASSFLAGGSHEQFF. The V and J genes are TRBV7-2 and TRBJ2-1; 12 bases are shared with TRBD2. The CDR3 is made up of 15 amino acids. V gave up 3 bases and J gave up 8 bases; unmatched junction bases: 5. The germline CDR1 and CDR2 sequences are SGHTA and FQGNSA.